Listed here are 20 T cell receptor beta chains from one sample, sequenced in a study of blood T cell repertoires in COVID-19. Libraries were prepared by immunoSEQ multiplex PCR; TCRdb keeps only in-frame clonotypes and omits some of them. Among over 250,000 clones listed, 85% to 90% were seen once. Sequencing was done on a sample of PBMCs or T cells enriched from blood (not recorded which). These receptors were taken from an older woman who had recovered from COVID-19.

The chain recombines TRBV7-9 with TRBJ1-2; D gene uncertain. The V gene's germline CDR1 is SEHNR and CDR2 FQNEAQ (reference sequence). This CDR3 region has 10 residues. V was clipped by 7 bases and J by 5 bases, with 5 bases between them. CDR3 nucleotide sequence: TGTGCCAGCACCCAATATGGCTACACCTTC. It specifies CASTQYGYTF.

The rearrangement joins TRBV9 to TRBJ2-3; TRBD2 matches at 9 bases. The CDR3 loop spans 16 amino acids. CDR1 is SGDLS, CDR2 YYNGEE, per germline. The V segment lost 4 bases and the J segment 6 bases; nucleotides outside the gene matches: 12. The CDR3 region is CASSSFGGRAPDTQYF. CDR3 sequence (DNA): TGTGCCAGCAGCTCATTTGGCGGGAGGGCCCCGGATACGCAGTATTTT.

This sequence joins TRBV30 and TRBJ1-2; the match to TRBD1 covers 7 bases. The V and J ends lost 8 bases and 7 bases, in that order; junction bases with no gene match: 16. CDR3 size: 14 residues. Germline values: CDR1 GTSNPN, CDR2 SVGIG (reference sequence). DNA of the CDR3: TGTGCCGCCACACCCAGGACAGGAGGATCTGGCTACACCTTC. Translation: CAATPRTGGSGYTF.

The J gene is TRBJ1-1, the V gene TRBV9, with no clear D. V lost 4 bases to trimming and J lost 2 bases, with 9 bases between them. The CDR3 contains 13 residues. Germline V CDR1 and CDR2: SGDLS, YYNGEE. CDR3 sequence: CASSPTINTEAFF. CDR3 coding DNA: TGTGCCAGCAGCCCGACTATCAACACTGAAGCTTTCTTT.

The chain uses TRBV18 and TRBJ2-5, with 9 bases identical to TRBD1. The V segment lost 4 bases and the J segment 2 bases; nucleotides outside the gene matches: 2. This CDR3 has 14 amino acids. The germline V gene has CDR1 KGHSH and CDR2 LQKENI. CDR3 nucleotide sequence: TGTGCCAGCTCACTCGGACAGGGGCAAGAGACCCAGTACTTC. It specifies CASSLGQGQETQYF.

This rearrangement joins TRBV5-1 to TRBJ2-5; 9 nucleotides agree with TRBD1. Trimming cost V 3 bases and J 5 bases; bases outside gene matches: 8. Looked up from germline, CDR1 is SGHRS and CDR2 is YFSETQ. CDR3 length: 15 amino acids. This CDR3 reads CASSSVGTGLETQYF. CDR3 in DNA: TGCGCCAGCAGCTCAGTCGGGACAGGGTTGGAGACCCAGTACTTC. Drawing the rest from reference TRBV5-1 and TRBJ2-5, the complete variable domain is KAGVTQTPRYLIKTRGQQVTLSCSPISGHRSVSWYQQTPGQGLQFLFEYFSETQRNKGNFPGRFSGRQFSNSRSEMNVSTLELGDSALYLCASSSVGTGLETQYFGPGTRLLVL.

The V and J genes are TRBV27 and TRBJ2-7; 7 bases map to TRBD1. The V and J ends lost 5 bases and 3 bases, in that order; junction bases with no gene match: 10. CDR1 and CDR2 from the germline V gene are MNHEY and SMNVEV (reference sequence). The CDR3 sequence is 15 residues long. The chain's CDR3 is CASSIIQGPFYEQYF. CDR3 sequence (DNA): TGTGCCAGCAGTATCATACAGGGGCCGTTCTACGAGCAGTACTTC.

CDR3 coding DNA: TGTGCCAGCAGACCCACAGGGGGCGGCACTGAAGCTTTCTTT. Its protein is CASRPTGGGTEAFF. The V gene is TRBV3-1 (or the pseudogene TRBV3-2), the J gene TRBJ1-1; 9 bases agree with TRBD1. V lost 6 bases to trimming and J lost 4 bases; unmatched junction nucleotides: 6. CDR1 is LGHDT and CDR2 is YNNKEL in the germline V gene (reference sequence). The CDR3 is made up of 14 amino acids.

The chain uses TRBV6-1 and TRBJ1-4; 9 bases map to TRBD1. With 2 bases clipped from V and 8 bases from J, the junction kept 6 bases outside the gene matches. Germline-derived CDR1 and CDR2 are MNHNS and SASEGT. The CDR3 is made up of 15 amino acids. The DNA for the CDR3 is TGTGCCAGCAGTGAAAGGACAGGGGTAAACGAAAAACTGTTTTTT. Translation: CASSERTGVNEKLFF.

This chain connects TRBV27 to TRBJ2-1, with 7 nucleotides matching TRBD2. Unmatched junction bases numbered 6, after V lost 6 bases and J lost 7 bases. Germline V CDR1 and CDR2: MNHEY, SMNVEV (reference sequence). The CDR3 runs 13 residues. The CDR3 is CASSSGGGNEQFF. CDR3 nucleotide sequence: TGTGCCAGCAGCTCGGGGGGAGGTAATGAGCAGTTCTTC.

This chain links TRBV9 with TRBJ1-6; D call uncertain. CDR3 length: 15 amino acids. Trimming cost V 4 bases and J 0 bases, with 8 bases left between them. Germline V lookup: CDR1 SGDLS, CDR2 YYNGEE. This CDR3 reads CASSISDSYNSPLHF. CDR3 nucleotides: TGTGCCAGCAGCATCAGTGACTCCTATAATTCACCCCTCCACTTT.

The sample holds one count of this clone. The V and J genes are TRBV18 and TRBJ2-7, with 7 bases identical to TRBD1. Losses at the gene ends were 3 bases for V and 2 bases for J; bases not matched to a gene: 4. CDR3 length equals 14 residues. Germline CDR1 reads KGHSH; CDR2 reads LQKENI. CDR3 in amino acids: CASSPRDSPYEQYF. The DNA of the CDR3 is TGTGCCAGCTCACCCCGGGACAGTCCCTACGAGCAGTACTTC.

This chain joins TRBV5-6 and TRBJ2-1; 8 bases map to TRBD2. The CDR3 covers 15 residues. In germline, CDR1 is SGHDT, CDR2 YYEEEE. The V segment lost 2 bases and the J segment 3 bases; nucleotides outside the gene matches: 4. Written as DNA, the CDR3 is TGTGCCAGCAGCTTCAGCGGGGGAGTCTACAATGAGCAGTTCTTC. It translates to CASSFSGGVYNEQFF.

The gene calls are TRBV6-5 and TRBJ2-3; TRBD2 agrees at 7 bases. The CDR3 spans 15 residues. Germline V gene lookup returns CDR1 MNHEY and CDR2 SVGAGI. The junction had 7 bases not matched to a gene; V was cut back by 6 bases and J by 1 base. The DNA of the CDR3 is TGTGCCAGCAGCCCAGCAAGCGGGGGCACAGATACGCAGTATTTT. Translated, it gives CASSPASGGTDTQYF.

V gene TRBV9 combines with J gene TRBJ1-5; D is ambiguous. This CDR3 has 11 residues. CDR1 SGDLS and CDR2 YYNGEE come from the germline V gene. Between the trimmed V and J ends, which lost 2 bases and 9 bases, there was a span of 6 bases. The CDR3 is CASSVGWPQHF. DNA for the CDR3: TGTGCCAGCAGCGTCGGGTGGCCCCAGCATTTT.

This chain links TRBV4-2 with TRBJ1-3; D call uncertain. This CDR3 comprises 14 residues. Germline V gene data show CDR1 as LGHNA and CDR2 as YNFKEQ. The V end was cut by 1 base, the J end by 6 bases, with 10 bases between. The CDR3 protein is CASSQGRSLNTIYF. CDR3 nucleotide sequence: TGTGCCAGCAGCCAAGGTCGGTCGTTAAACACCATATATTTT.

The gene calls are TRBV5-1 and TRBJ2-7; D is unclear. CDR1 and CDR2 (germline): SGHRS, YFSETQ. This CDR3 is built from 13 residues. The V end lost 0 bases, the J end lost 3 bases, and 7 bases lay between the germline ends. CDR3 sequence reads: CASSLASRYEQYF. Written as DNA, the CDR3 is TGCGCCAGCAGCTTGGCCTCCCGCTACGAGCAGTACTTC.

This clone came up once. The chain carries TRBV5-1 and TRBJ1-1; D is possibly TRBD1 (5 bases). Trimming removed 4 bases from V and 0 bases from J, with 13 bases in between. There are 15 residues in the CDR3. The germline gives CDR1 SGHRS, CDR2 YFSETQ. Here the CDR3 reads CASSGGWDMNTEAFF. CDR3 DNA: TGCGCCAGCAGCGGGGGGTGGGATATGAACACTGAAGCTTTCTTT. The full variable domain, in which reference TRBV5-1 and TRBJ1-1 provide the parts outside the CDR3, is KAGVTQTPRYLIKTRGQQVTLSCSPISGHRSVSWYQQTPGQGLQFLFEYFSETQRNKGNFPGRFSGRQFSNSRSEMNVSTLELGDSALYLCASSGGWDMNTEAFFGQGTRLTVV.

The V and J genes are TRBV3-1 (or the pseudogene TRBV3-2) and TRBJ2-5, with TRBD1 matching over 9 bases. The CDR3 spans 13 residues. Trimming at V came to 8 bases and at J to 3 bases, leaving 4 bases not matched to a gene. Germline values: CDR1 LGHDT, CDR2 YNNKEL (reference sequence). CDR3: CASRTGVEETQYF. The DNA for the CDR3 is TGTGCCAGCCGGACAGGGGTGGAAGAGACCCAGTACTTC.

Comment on this clone: This sample includes further DNA sequences coding for the same CDR3. The V call is TRBV7-9, the J call TRBJ1-5; 8 bases are shared with TRBD1. Germline assignment: CDR1 SEHNR and CDR2 FQNEAQ (reference sequence). The V gene end was trimmed by 3 bases and the J gene end by 3 bases; junction bases not matched to a gene: 1. The CDR3 extends over 14 amino acids. The CDR3 sequence is CASSLGQVNQPQHF. For the CDR3, the DNA is TGTGCCAGCAGCTTGGGACAGGTCAATCAGCCCCAGCATTTT.